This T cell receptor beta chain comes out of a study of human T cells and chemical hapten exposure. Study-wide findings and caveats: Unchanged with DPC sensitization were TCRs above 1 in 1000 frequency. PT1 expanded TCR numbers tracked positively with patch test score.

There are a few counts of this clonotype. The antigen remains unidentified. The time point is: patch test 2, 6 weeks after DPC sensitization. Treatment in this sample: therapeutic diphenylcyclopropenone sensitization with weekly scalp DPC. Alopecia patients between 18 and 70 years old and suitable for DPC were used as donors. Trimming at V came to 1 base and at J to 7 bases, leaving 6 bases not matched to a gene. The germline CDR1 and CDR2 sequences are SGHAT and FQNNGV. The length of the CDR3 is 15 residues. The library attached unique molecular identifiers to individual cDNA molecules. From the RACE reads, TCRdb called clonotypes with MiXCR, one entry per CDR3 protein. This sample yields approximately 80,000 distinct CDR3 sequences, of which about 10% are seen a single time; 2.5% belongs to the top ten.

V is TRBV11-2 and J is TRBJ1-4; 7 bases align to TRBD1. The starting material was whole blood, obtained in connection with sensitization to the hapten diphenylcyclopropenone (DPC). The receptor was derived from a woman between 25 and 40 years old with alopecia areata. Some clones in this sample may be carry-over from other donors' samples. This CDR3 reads CASSLARHRGEKLFF. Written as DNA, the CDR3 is TGTGCCAGCAGCTTAGCCCGGCACAGGGGTGAAAAACTGTTTTTT.